This TCR beta chain comes out of a study of somatic mutations in cytotoxic T cells in rheumatoid arthritis (dated by TCRdb to between 2016 and 2019). About the study as a whole: Right after diagnosis and prior to the start of any treatment, roughly 33 ml EDTA of peripheral blood was drawn from patients. For approximately 63 rheumatoid arthritis patients and 20 or so healthy controls, TCRB deep sequencing was carried out. Median age was essentially the same in the patient group and the control group. A FACSAria II or Sony SH800 was used to flow-sort some V beta antibody-stained T-cell populations at nearly 100% purity, and TCRB sequencing was also done on sorted V beta1+ cells. In newly diagnosed rheumatoid arthritis without treatment, the study examined if expanded CD8+ T-cell clones harbor somatic mutations, relying on TCRB deep sequencing to characterize clonality.

Per the germline V gene, SNHLY is the CDR1 and FYNNEI is the CDR2. The CDR3 sequence holds 19 residues, the cysteine and phenylalanine included. Only the CDR3 DNA stays, 57 bases, in frame from base 1. V is pruned by 5 bases and J by 4 bases, leaving 11 bases of the junction without a gene match. CD4+ and CD8+ cells were isolated by positive magnetic bead selection on an AutoMACS, and purity was checked by flow cytometry. Clonal expansions were first screened by flow cytometry with a TCR V beta antibody panel, then characterized by TCRB deep sequencing of sorted CD8+ fractions. Ficoll-Paque PLUS density gradient separation was used to isolate peripheral blood mononuclear cells. Using Nucleospin Tissue or Tissue XS kits, DNA was extracted from CD4-enriched, CD8-enriched or PBMC samples, with quantification by a Qubit 2.0 fluorometer. Points on this clone: Its target antigen remains unknown. Nothing much larger sits one base from this clone, and base qualities are not available.

TCRB CDR3 sequencing used the immunoSEQ assay on genomic DNA. In the authors' own workflow: Only a few patient CD8+ clones larger than 1% matched published virus-specific TCRB sequences when compared against them. Analyses were restricted to productive TCRB rearrangements. Clonality was calculated as a Shannon entropy-based productive clonality index, and a clone was defined by a unique TCRB CDR3 sequence. Repertoire overlap for a pair of samples was computed from each clone's template counts relative to total templates per sample. Flow cytometry-measured V-gene usage correlated with V-gene usage from TCRB sequencing, with a Spearman r of approximately 0.6. TCRdb stores this immuneACCESS table with in-frame sequences only. Part of the clones is absent; in the studies checked, under half of the shortfall reflects unresolved V genes, and no reason is known for the rest. V and J calls and clone size come straight from that table; D and trimming were deduced from the DNA. This sample comprises under 20,000 clones, more than 70% of them detected only once. The top ten constitute 11% to 15% of the sample.

On the study overall, not on this receptor specifically: The largest CD8+ clone made up more than 20% of CD8+ cells in 8 of 65 patients, and blood and synovial fluid shared several identical CD8+ TCRB sequences. There was no significant difference in CD8+ T-cell clonality between rheumatoid arthritis patients and age-matched healthy controls. Viral specificity could not be ruled out by absence from virus-specific databases, and the antigen targets of the expanded CD8+ clones remained unknown. The slight TRBV07 underrepresentation in patients was not adjusted for multiple comparisons. An increase of CD8+ clonality with age was seen in patients (Spearman r ≈ 0.49) but not in healthy controls.

This receptor chain uses TRBV2 and TRBJ2-2; a stretch of 15 junction bases matches TRBD2. The TCR comes from an adult with rheumatoid arthritis. Input material: CD8+ T cells sorted from blood. The DNA reads TGTGCCAGCAGTATTACGGGACTAGCGGGGGGAGGGCCCACCGGGGAGCTGTTTTTT. This yields the protein CASSITGLAGGGPTGELFF.